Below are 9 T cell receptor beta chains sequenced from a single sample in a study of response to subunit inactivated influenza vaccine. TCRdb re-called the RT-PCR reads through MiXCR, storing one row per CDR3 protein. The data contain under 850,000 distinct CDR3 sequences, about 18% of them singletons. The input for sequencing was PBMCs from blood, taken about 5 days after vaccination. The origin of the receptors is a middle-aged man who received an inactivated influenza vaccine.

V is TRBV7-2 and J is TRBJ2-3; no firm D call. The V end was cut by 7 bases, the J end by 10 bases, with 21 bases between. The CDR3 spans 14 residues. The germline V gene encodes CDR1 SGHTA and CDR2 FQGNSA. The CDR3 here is CASTQAESGIAQYF. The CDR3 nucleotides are TGTGCCAGCACCCAGGCGGAGAGTGGAATTGCGCAGTATTTT.

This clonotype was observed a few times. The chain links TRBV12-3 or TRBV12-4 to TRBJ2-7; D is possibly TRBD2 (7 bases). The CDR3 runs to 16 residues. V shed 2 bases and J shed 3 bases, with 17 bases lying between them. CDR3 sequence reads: CASSLSGTLAVYEQYF. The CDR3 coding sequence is TGTGCCAGCAGTTTAAGCGGGACACTGGCGGTCTACGAGCAGTACTTC.

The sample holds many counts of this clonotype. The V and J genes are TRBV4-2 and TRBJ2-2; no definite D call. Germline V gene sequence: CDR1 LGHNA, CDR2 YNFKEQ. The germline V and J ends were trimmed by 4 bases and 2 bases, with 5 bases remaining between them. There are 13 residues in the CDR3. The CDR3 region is CASSLYNTGELFF. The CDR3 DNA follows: TGTGCCAGCAGCCTGTATAACACCGGGGAGCTGTTTTTT.

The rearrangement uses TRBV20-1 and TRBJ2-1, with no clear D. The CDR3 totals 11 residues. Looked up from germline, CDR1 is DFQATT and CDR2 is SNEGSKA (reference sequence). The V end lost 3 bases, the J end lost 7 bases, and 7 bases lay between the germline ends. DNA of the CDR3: TGCAGTGCTAGTGTGGATAATGAGCAGTTCTTC. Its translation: CSASVDNEQFF.

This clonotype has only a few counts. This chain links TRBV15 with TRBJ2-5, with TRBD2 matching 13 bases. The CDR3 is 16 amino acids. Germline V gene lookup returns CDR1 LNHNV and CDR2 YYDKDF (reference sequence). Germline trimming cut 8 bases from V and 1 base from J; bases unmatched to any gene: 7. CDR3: CATHVGLAGAQETQYF. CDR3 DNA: TGTGCCACCCACGTAGGACTAGCGGGGGCCCAAGAGACCCAGTACTTC. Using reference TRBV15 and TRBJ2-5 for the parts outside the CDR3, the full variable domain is DAMVIQNPRYQVTQFGKPVTLSCSQTLNHNVMYWYQQKSSQAPKLLFHYYDKDFNNEADTPDNFQSRRPNTSFCFLDIRSPGLGDTAMYLCATHVGLAGAQETQYFGPGTRLLVL.

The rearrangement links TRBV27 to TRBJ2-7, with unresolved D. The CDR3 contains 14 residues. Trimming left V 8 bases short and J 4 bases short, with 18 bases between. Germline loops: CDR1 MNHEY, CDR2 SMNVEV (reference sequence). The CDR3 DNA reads TGTGCCAGCTCCTTCTTCGGGTCCTTGTACGAGCAGTACTTC. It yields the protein CASSFFGSLYEQYF.

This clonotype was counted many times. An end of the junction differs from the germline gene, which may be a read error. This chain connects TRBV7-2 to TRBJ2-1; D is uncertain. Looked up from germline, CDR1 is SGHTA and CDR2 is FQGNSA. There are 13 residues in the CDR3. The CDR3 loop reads CASSLPTDNELFF. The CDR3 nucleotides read TGTGCCAGCAGCCTCCCTACAGACAATGAGCTGTTCTTC.

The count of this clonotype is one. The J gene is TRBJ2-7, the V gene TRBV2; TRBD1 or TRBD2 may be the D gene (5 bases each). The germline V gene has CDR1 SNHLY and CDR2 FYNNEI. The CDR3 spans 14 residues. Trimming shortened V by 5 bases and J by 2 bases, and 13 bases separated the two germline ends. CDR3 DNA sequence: TGTGCCAGCAGTCGGGGCCAGACCACCTACGAGCAGTACTTC. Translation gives CASSRGQTTYEQYF. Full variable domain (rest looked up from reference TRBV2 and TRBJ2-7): EPEVTQTPSHQVTQMGQEVILRCVPISNHLYFYWYRQILGQKVEFLVSFYNNEISEKSEIFDDQFSVERPDGSNFTLKIRSTKLEDSAMYFCASSRGQTTYEQYFGPGTRLTVT.

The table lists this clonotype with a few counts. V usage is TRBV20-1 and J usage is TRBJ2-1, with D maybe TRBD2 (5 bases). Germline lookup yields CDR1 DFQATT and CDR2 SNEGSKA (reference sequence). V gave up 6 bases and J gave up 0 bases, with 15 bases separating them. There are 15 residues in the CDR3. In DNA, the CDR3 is TGCAGTGCCTCTCCCGGGAAGAGCTCCTACAATGAGCAGTTCTTC. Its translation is CSASPGKSSYNEQFF.